The rows below give T cell receptor beta chains drawn from one sample of a study of shared clonotypes between healthy human individuals. Data came from immunoSEQ multiplex PCR; TCRdb stores just in-frame clones and leaves some out. This table has around 1,900,000 clones, 80% to 95% appearing once. The sample taken for sequencing was naive CD8+ T cells from PBMCs. These receptor sequences come from a man aged 18 to 30 in good health. Some clones in this sample may be carry-over from other donors' samples. Each CDR3 is given without its conserved first and last residue.

>TRBJ2-1|TRBV18
ASSPGLARLNEQF
>TRBJ2-7|TRBV5-1
ASSLGVALSYEQY
>TRBJ2-3|TRBV28
ASSLGLGGADTQY
>TRBJ2-7|TRBV15
ATSTNRGLDPYEQY
>TRBJ1-3|TRBV15
ATSKSRGRSGNTIY
>TRBJ1-2|TRBV28
ASSFGQIEGYT
>TRBJ2-5|TRBV27
ASSLWRGETQY
>TRBJ1-2|TRBV5-1
ASSHEGAVH
>TRBJ2-1|TRBV15
ATSDDRNYNEQF
>TRBJ2-7|TRBV12-5
ASATPRGSQNEQY
>TRBJ2-7|TRBV15
ATSSPGQTYEQY
>TRBJ1-5|TRBV28
ANGVTGRNQPQH
>TRBJ2-7|TRBV7-2
ASSQDEYEQY
>TRBJ1-1|TRBV27
ASSSRGTEAF
>TRBJ2-7|TRBV27
ASNSRTGGYEQY
>TRBJ2-7|TRBV5-1
ASSPDRGHYEQY
>TRBJ2-7|TRBV5-4
ASSLFPSGTYEQY
>TRBJ1-5|TRBV28
AAEKGRYSNQPQH
>TRBJ1-5|TRBV28
ASNPSRDREWGNQPQH
>TRBJ2-7|TRBV7-9
ASSHGRGYEQY
>TRBJ1-4|TRBV19
ASSIKPGTAVMANEKLF
>TRBJ1-1|TRBV7-9
ASRESTEAF
>TRBJ2-1|TRBV10-3
AISFGTSGRFGNEQF
>TRBJ2-6|TRBV10-2
ASSELFPSGANVLT
>TRBJ2-7|TRBV5-6
ASSLGYEQY
>TRBJ2-7|TRBV11-2
ASSVARVQREQY